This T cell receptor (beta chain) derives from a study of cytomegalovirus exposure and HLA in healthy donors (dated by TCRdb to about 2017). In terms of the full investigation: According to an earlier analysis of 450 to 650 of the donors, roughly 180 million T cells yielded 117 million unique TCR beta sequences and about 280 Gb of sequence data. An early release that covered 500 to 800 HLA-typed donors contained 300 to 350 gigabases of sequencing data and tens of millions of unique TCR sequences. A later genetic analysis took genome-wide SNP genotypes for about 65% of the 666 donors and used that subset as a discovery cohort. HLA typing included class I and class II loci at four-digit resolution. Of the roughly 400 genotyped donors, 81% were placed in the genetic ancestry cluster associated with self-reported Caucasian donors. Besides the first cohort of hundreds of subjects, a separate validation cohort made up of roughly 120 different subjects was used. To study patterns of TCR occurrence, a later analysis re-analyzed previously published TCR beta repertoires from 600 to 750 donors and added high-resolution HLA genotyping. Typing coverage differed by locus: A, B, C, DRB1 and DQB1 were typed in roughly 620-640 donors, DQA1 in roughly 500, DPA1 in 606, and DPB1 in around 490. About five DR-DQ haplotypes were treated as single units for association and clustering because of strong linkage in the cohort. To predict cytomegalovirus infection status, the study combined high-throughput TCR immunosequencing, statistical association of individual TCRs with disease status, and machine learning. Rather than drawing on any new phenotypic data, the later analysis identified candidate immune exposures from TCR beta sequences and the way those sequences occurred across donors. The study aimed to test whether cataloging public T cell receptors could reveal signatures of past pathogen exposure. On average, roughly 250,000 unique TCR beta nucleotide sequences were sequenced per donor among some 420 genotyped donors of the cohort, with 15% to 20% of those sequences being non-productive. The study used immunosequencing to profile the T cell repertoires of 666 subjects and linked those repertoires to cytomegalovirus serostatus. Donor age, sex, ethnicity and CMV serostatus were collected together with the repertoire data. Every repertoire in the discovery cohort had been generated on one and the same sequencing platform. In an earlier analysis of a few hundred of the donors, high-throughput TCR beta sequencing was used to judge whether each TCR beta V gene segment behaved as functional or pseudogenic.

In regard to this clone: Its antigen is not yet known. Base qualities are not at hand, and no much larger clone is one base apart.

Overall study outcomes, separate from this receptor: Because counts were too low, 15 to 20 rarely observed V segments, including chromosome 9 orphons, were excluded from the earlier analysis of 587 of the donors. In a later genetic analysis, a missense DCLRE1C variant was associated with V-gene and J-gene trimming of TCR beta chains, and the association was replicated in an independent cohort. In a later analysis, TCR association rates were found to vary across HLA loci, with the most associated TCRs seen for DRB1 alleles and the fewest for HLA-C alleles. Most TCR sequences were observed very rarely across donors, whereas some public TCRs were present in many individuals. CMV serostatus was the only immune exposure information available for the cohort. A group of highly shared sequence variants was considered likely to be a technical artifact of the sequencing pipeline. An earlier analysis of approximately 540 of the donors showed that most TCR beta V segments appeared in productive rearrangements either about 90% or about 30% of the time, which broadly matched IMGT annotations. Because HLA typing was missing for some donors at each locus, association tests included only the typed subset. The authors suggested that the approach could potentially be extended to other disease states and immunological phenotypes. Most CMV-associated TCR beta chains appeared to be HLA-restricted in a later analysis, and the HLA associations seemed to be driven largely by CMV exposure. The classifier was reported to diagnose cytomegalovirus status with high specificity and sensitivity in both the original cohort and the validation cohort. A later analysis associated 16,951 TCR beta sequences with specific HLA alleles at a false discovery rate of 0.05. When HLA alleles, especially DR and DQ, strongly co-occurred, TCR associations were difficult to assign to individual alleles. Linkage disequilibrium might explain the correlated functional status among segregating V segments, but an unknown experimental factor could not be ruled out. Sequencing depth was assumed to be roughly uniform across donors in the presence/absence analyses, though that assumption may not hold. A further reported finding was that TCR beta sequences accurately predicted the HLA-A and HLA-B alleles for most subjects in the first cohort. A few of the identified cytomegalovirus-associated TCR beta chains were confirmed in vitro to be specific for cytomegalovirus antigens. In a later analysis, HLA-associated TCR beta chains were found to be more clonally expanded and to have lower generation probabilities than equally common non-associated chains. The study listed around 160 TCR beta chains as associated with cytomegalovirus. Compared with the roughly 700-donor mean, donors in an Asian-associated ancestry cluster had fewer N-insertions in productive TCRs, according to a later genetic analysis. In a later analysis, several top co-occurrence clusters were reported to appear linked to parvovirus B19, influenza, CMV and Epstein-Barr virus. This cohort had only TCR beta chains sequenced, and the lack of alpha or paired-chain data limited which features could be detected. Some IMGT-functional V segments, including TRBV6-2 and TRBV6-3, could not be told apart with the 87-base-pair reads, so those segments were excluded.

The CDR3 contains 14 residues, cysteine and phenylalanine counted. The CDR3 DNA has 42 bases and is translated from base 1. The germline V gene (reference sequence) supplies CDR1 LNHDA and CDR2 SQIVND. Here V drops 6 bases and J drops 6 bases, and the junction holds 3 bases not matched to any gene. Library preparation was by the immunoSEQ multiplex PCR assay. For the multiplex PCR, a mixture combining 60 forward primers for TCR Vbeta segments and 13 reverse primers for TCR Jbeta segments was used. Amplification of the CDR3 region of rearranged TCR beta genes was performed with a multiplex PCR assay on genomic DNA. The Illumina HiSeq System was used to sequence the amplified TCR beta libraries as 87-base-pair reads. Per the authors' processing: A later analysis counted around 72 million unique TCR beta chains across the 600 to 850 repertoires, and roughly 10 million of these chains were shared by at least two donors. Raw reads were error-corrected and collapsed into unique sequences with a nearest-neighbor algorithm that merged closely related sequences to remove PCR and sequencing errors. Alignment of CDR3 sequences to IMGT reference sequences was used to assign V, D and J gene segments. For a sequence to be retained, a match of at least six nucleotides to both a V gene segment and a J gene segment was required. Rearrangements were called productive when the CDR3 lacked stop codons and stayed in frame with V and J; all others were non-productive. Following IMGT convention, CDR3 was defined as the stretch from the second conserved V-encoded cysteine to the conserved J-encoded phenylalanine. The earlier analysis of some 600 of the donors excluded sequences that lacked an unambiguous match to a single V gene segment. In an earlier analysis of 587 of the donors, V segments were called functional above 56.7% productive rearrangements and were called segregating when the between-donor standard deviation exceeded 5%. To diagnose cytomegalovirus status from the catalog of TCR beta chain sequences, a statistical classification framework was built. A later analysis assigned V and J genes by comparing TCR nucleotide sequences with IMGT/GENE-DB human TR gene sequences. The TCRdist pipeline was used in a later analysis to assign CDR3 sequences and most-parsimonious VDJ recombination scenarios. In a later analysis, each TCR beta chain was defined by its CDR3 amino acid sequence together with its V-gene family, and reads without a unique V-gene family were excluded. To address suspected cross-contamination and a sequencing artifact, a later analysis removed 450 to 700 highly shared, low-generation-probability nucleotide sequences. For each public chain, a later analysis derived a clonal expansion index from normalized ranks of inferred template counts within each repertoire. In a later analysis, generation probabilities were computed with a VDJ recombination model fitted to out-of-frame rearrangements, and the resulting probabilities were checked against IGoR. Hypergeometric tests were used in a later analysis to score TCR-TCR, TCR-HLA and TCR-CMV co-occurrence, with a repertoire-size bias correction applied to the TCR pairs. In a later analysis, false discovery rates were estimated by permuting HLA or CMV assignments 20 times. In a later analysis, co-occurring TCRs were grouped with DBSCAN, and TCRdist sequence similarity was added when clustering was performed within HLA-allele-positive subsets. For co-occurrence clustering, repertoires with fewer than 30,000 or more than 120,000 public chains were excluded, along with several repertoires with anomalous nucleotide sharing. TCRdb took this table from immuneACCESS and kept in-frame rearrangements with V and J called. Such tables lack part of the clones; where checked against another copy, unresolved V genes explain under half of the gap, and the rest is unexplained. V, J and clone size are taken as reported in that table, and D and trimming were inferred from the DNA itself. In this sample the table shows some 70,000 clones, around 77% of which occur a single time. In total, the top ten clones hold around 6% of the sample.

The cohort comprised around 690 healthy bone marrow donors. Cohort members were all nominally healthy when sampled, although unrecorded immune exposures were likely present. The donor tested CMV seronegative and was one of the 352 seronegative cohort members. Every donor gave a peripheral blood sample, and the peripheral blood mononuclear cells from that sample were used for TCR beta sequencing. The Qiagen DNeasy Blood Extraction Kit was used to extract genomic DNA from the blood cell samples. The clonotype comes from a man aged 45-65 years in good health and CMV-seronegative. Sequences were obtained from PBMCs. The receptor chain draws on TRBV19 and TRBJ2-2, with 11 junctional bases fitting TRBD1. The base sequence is TGTGCCAGTAGCATGGGACAGGGGGCCGGGGAGCTGTTTTTT. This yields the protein CASSMGQGAGELFF.